Listed here are 28 T cell receptor beta chains from one sample, sequenced in a study of shared clonotypes between healthy human individuals (TCRdb year 2020). Libraries were made using the immunoSEQ multiplex PCR assay. TCRdb re-hosts the immuneACCESS table, in-frame sequences only. Its copies lack some clones; in the studies checked, an unresolved V gene accounts for under half of them, and the cause for the rest is not known. The sample includes approximately 640,000 clones, with roughly 87% observed a single time. The ten largest clones capture 30% to 40% of the sample. Input material: memory CD8+ T cells from PBMCs. The intended sense of this specimen's cell subset or site label: CD45RO+ cells pooled with CCR7-negative TemRA cells. The receptors here all came from a man aged 18-30 years in good health. Some clones in this sample may be carry-over from other donors' samples.

The chain combines TRBV27 with TRBJ2-5, with 7 bases that match TRBD1. The germline CDR1 and CDR2 sequences are MNHEY and SMNVEV (reference sequence). The CDR3 length is 14 residues. After removal of 5 bases from V and 1 base from J, the junction contained 4 bases not matched to a gene. CDR3 sequence: CASSPTGAQETQYF. CDR3 sequence (DNA): TGTGCCAGCAGTCCTACAGGGGCCCAAGAGACCCAGTACTTC.

This chain connects TRBV9 to TRBJ1-2; perhaps TRBD1 as D (5 bases). In germline, CDR1 is SGDLS, CDR2 YYNGEE. V lost 4 bases, J lost 4 bases, and 20 bases lay in between. The CDR3 length is 16 residues. The CDR3 region is CASSSVGGLQGYGYTF. The CDR3 DNA reads as TGTGCCAGCAGCTCCGTTGGGGGACTCCAGGGCTATGGCTACACCTTC.

This clone turned up a few times. The rearrangement uses TRBV10-3 and TRBJ1-1; D not resolved. This CDR3 is 13 amino acids long. Deletions cut 2 bases from V and 0 bases from J, with 4 bases between. Germline lookup yields CDR1 ENHRY and CDR2 SYGVKD. The CDR3 DNA is TGTGCCATCAGTGAGATTATGAACACTGAAGCTTTCTTT. This encodes CAISEIMNTEAFF.

The J gene is TRBJ2-1, the V gene TRBV28, with 11 bases fitting TRBD2. The J segment lost 7 bases and the V segment lost 10 bases, leaving 15 bases of the junction unmatched. The CDR3 contains 16 residues. CDR1 is MDHEN, CDR2 SYDVKM, per germline. CDR3 sequence (DNA): TGTGCCACCCTCATCCGGGGTAGCGGGAGGGCAAATGAGCAGTTCTTC. This sequence encodes CATLIRGSGRANEQFF.

The rearrangement links TRBV10-3 to TRBJ2-1; D is ambiguous. Germline CDR1 ENHRY, CDR2 SYGVKD. The CDR3 totals 15 residues. Trimming pared 9 bases from V and 0 bases from J, leaving 15 bases between. This CDR3 reads CAIAQGRSSYNEQFF. The CDR3 region has the DNA TGTGCCATAGCACAAGGACGGAGCTCCTACAATGAGCAGTTCTTC.

The chain carries TRBV28 and TRBJ2-7; 7 positions agree with TRBD1. J lost 2 bases, V lost 6 bases, and 19 bases had no gene match. The CDR3 has 18 amino acids. Germline CDR1 is MDHEN and CDR2 is SYDVKM. CDR3 bases: TGTGCCAGCAGCCTACCCTTGACAGGGAACACCCACGCCTACGAGCAGTACTTC. Its translation is CASSLPLTGNTHAYEQYF. Using reference TRBV28 and TRBJ2-7 for the parts outside the CDR3, the full variable domain is DVKVTQSSRYLVKRTGEKVFLECVQDMDHENMFWYRQDPGLGLRLIYFSYDVKMKEKGDIPEGYSVSREKKERFSLILESASTNQTSMYLCASSLPLTGNTHAYEQYFGPGTRLTVT.

The CDR3 region has the DNA TGTGCCAGCCGACTAGCGGGGGATTTATATGAGCAGTTCTTC. Amino acids: CASRLAGDLYEQFF. The V call is TRBV27, the J call TRBJ2-1; 12 bases are a match to TRBD2. Germline-derived CDR1 and CDR2 are MNHEY and SMNVEV (reference sequence). The CDR3 loop spans 14 amino acids. V trimming: 8 bases; J trimming: 8 bases; junction bases outside the gene matches: 7.

This rearrangement joins TRBV11-2 to TRBJ2-3; TRBD1 is a possible D gene (6 bases). CDR3 length: 15 residues. Per the germline V gene, CDR1 is SGHAT and CDR2 is FQNNGV. V lost 0 bases to trimming and J lost 1 base, with 8 bases between them. The CDR3 reads CASSLEAGGTDTQYF. CDR3 DNA sequence: TGTGCCAGCAGCTTAGAGGCAGGGGGCACAGATACGCAGTATTTT.

The chain joins TRBV7-8 to TRBJ1-4; 8 bases are shared with TRBD1. This CDR3 contains 15 residues. V was pared by 5 bases and J by 6 bases, with 8 bases of the junction left unmatched. Germline V CDR1 and CDR2: SGHVS, FQNEAQ. CDR3 bases: TGTGCCAGCAGCCCACGGACAGGGAAGGATGAAAAACTGTTTTTT. Protein product: CASSPRTGKDEKLFF.

The rearrangement joins TRBV13 to TRBJ2-1, with unresolved D. The germline CDR1 and CDR2 sequences are PRHDT and FYEKMQ (reference sequence). V lost 5 bases and J lost 10, with 12 bases in between. CDR3 length equals 12 residues. The CDR3 nucleotides are TGTGCCAGCAGCATTCTTCGAGTAGAGCAGTTCTTC. It codes for CASSILRVEQFF. The full variable domain, rest sourced from reference TRBV13 and TRBJ2-1, is AAGVIQSPRHLIKEKRETATLKCYPIPRHDTVYWYQQGPGQDPQFLISFYEKMQSDKGSIPDRFSAQQFSDYHSELNMSSLELGDSALYFCASSILRVEQFFGPGTRLTVL.

Comment on this clone: This CDR3 is also generated by other DNA sequences in the sample. The rearrangement links TRBV9 to TRBJ1-5, with 8 bases aligning to TRBD1. The CDR3 is 14 amino acids. The germline gives CDR1 SGDLS, CDR2 YYNGEE. J gave up 6 bases and V 2 bases, and 4 bases lay outside the gene matches. Written as DNA, the CDR3 is TGTGCCAGCAGCGTCCAGGGGGCAGGTCAGCCCCAGCATTTT. This codes for CASSVQGAGQPQHF. Using reference TRBV9 and TRBJ1-5 for the parts outside the CDR3, the full variable domain is DSGVTQTPKHLITATGQRVTLRCSPRSGDLSVYWYQQSLDQGLQFLIQYYNGEERAKGNILERFSAQQFPDLHSELNLSSLELGDSALYFCASSVQGAGQPQHFGDGTRLSIL.

In this sample, this clone turned up once. This rearrangement joins TRBV19 to TRBJ2-7, with D unresolved. V was shortened by 4 bases and J by 4 bases, with 5 bases between the two germline ends. Germline V gives CDR1 LNHDA, CDR2 SQIVND (reference sequence). The CDR3 consists of 11 residues. In DNA, the CDR3 is TGTGCCAGTAGTAGGGGTTACGAGCAGTACTTC. It encodes CASSRGYEQYF.

CDR3 nucleotide sequence: TGTGCCAGCAGCGTGGGCAGGGGAGTGAACACTGAAGCTTTCTTT. It codes for CASSVGRGVNTEAFF. The chain has TRBV9 and TRBJ1-1; D possibly corresponds to TRBD1 (6 bases). CDR1 and CDR2 from the germline V gene are SGDLS and YYNGEE. CDR3 length: 15 amino acids. The ends were cut back, 2 bases at V and 0 bases at J, with 11 bases in the middle.

The CDR3 nucleotides read TGTGCCACCGAAGGAGGCAGTGCCGTCTACGAGCAGTACTTC. It specifies CATEGGSAVYEQYF. The gene calls are TRBV28 and TRBJ2-7; TRBD2 might be the D (5 bases). The germline CDR1 and CDR2 sequences are MDHEN and SYDVKM. The V gene lost 10 bases and the J gene lost 3 bases, with 19 bases spanning the gap. This CDR3 region has 14 residues.

The chain joins TRBV4-1 to TRBJ1-1; D not certain. Germline V gene sequence: CDR1 MGHRA, CDR2 YSYEKL. Trimming pared 5 bases from V and 2 bases from J, leaving 18 bases between. This CDR3 is built from 16 residues. CDR3 DNA: TGCGCCAGCAGCGCTTTAACGGGGAACCCCAACACTGAAGCTTTCTTT. Protein product: CASSALTGNPNTEAFF.

This rearrangement joins TRBV5-4 to TRBJ2-1; D is perhaps TRBD2 (6 bases). CDR1 SGHNT and CDR2 YYREEE come from the germline V gene (reference sequence). V lost 4 bases, J lost 0 bases, and 17 bases lay in between. This CDR3 region has 17 residues. The CDR3 is CASSQWGDSYSYNEQFF. CDR3 nucleotides: TGTGCCAGCAGCCAATGGGGGGATTCCTACTCCTACAATGAGCAGTTCTTC.

The V gene is TRBV7-3, the J gene TRBJ2-7; D is unresolved. CDR1 SGHTA and CDR2 FQGTGA come from the germline V gene. The V end lost 4 bases, the J end lost 2 bases, and 12 bases lay between the germline ends. There are 14 residues in the CDR3. CDR3 protein: CASSSYAGPYEQYF. The CDR3 nucleotides are TGTGCCAGCAGCTCCTATGCTGGACCCTACGAGCAGTACTTC.

The chain combines TRBV11-3 with TRBJ2-2; D is ambiguous. From germline, CDR1 is SGHNT and CDR2 YENEEA. The germline V and J ends were trimmed by 8 bases and 2 bases, with 12 bases remaining between them. There are 14 residues in the CDR3. The DNA for the CDR3 is TGTGCCAGCTCCGCCGGCGGCAACACCGGGGAGCTGTTTTTT. This codes for CASSAGGNTGELFF. Filled out from reference TRBV11-3 and TRBJ2-2, the complete variable domain reads EAGVVQSPRYKIIEKKQPVAFWCNPISGHNTLYWYLQNLGQGPELLIRYENEEAVDDSQLPKDRFSAERLKGVDSTLKIQPAELGDSAVYLCASSAGGNTGELFFGEGSRLTVL.

This clone appeared once. The V and J genes are TRBV5-4 and TRBJ1-1; D gene uncertain. The length of the CDR3 is 15 residues. With 4 bases removed from V and 0 bases from J, the gap between germline ends came to 13 bases. Germline lookup yields CDR1 SGHNT and CDR2 YYREEE (reference sequence). This CDR3 reads CASSTLWTMNTEAFF. CDR3 coding DNA: TGTGCCAGCAGCACCCTTTGGACTATGAACACTGAAGCTTTCTTT. Using reference TRBV5-4 and TRBJ1-1 for the parts outside the CDR3, the full variable domain is ETGVTQSPTHLIKTRGQQVTLRCSSQSGHNTVSWYQQALGQGPQFIFQYYREEENGRGNFPPRFSGLQFPNYSSELNVNALELDDSALYLCASSTLWTMNTEAFFGQGTRLTVV.

The J gene is TRBJ2-1, the V gene TRBV20-1, with a tentative D call TRBD1 (5 bases). The germline V gene has CDR1 DFQATT and CDR2 SNEGSKA (reference sequence). This CDR3 is 11 amino acids long. The CDR3 protein is CRGQEYNEQFF. The DNA of the CDR3 is TGCAGGGGGCAGGAATACAATGAGCAGTTCTTC.

J is TRBJ2-1 and V is TRBV14, with 9 nucleotides matching TRBD2. The CDR3 spans 15 residues. The germline CDR1 and CDR2 sequences are SGHDN and FVKESK. V dropped 1 base and J dropped 8; count of bases not matched to a gene: 6. The CDR3 region is CASSQGLAAWYEQFF. The CDR3 DNA follows: TGTGCCAGCAGCCAAGGACTAGCGGCCTGGTATGAGCAGTTCTTC.

CDR3 sequence: CASSVRGRNTEAFF. CDR3 nucleotide sequence: TGTGCCAGCAGTGTCAGGGGGAGGAACACTGAAGCTTTCTTT. V and J are TRBV6-1 and TRBJ1-1; 7 bases map to TRBD1. Germline trimming cut 4 bases from V and 1 base from J; bases unmatched to any gene: 3. Germline CDR1 MNHNS, CDR2 SASEGT. This CDR3 comprises 14 residues.

The V and J genes are TRBV7-9 and TRBJ2-7; 8 nucleotides align to TRBD1. Trimming at V came to 6 bases and at J to 3 bases, leaving 4 bases not matched to a gene. Looked up from germline, CDR1 is SEHNR and CDR2 is FQNEAQ (reference sequence). This CDR3 is built from 13 residues. CDR3 sequence reads: CASSSDRVYEQYF. DNA of the CDR3: TGTGCCAGCAGTTCGGACAGGGTCTACGAGCAGTACTTC.

The chain carries TRBV27 and TRBJ2-3; 9 nucleotides match TRBD2. V gave up 5 bases and J gave up 0 bases; unmatched junction bases: 3. The germline V gene encodes CDR1 MNHEY and CDR2 SMNVEV (reference sequence). The CDR3 has 15 amino acids. CDR3 coding DNA: TGTGCCAGCAGTCCCGGGACTAGCAGCACAGATACGCAGTATTTT. Its protein product is CASSPGTSSTDTQYF.

The V call is TRBV11-2, the J call TRBJ2-5, with 16 bases that match TRBD2. The V segment lost 5 bases and the J segment 6 bases; nucleotides outside the gene matches: 12. Germline loops: CDR1 SGHAT, CDR2 FQNNGV. There are 18 residues in the CDR3. CDR3 coding DNA: TGTGCCAGCAGCCCGAAGGGACTAGCGGGAGGGCTGTGGAAGACCCAGTACTTC. This gives the protein CASSPKGLAGGLWKTQYF. Combining the CDR3 with reference TRBV11-2 and TRBJ2-5 gives the whole variable domain EAGVAQSPRYKIIEKRQSVAFWCNPISGHATLYWYQQILGQGPKLLIQFQNNGVVDDSQLPKDRFSAERLKGVDSTLKIQPAKLEDSAVYLCASSPKGLAGGLWKTQYFGPGTRLLVL.

This sequence joins TRBV7-2 and TRBJ2-3; TRBD1 matches 9 bases. CDR1 SGHTA and CDR2 FQGNSA come from the germline V gene. CDR3 size: 15 residues. V dropped 5 bases and J dropped 5; count of bases not matched to a gene: 8. The CDR3 protein is CASSLYRGRRDTQYF. DNA for the CDR3: TGTGCCAGCAGCCTCTACAGGGGGCGTAGAGATACGCAGTATTTT.

The genes are TRBV7-9 and TRBJ1-2; D gene ambiguous. Germline V gene sequence: CDR1 SEHNR, CDR2 FQNEAQ (reference sequence). V lost 4 bases, J lost 3 bases, and 12 bases lay in between. This CDR3 is built from 14 residues. CDR3 in amino acids: CASSYPLEDYGYTF. The DNA for the CDR3 is TGTGCCAGCAGCTACCCGCTTGAGGACTATGGCTACACCTTC.

The chain carries TRBV29-1 and TRBJ2-7; 13 positions match TRBD2. Germline CDR1 is SQVTM and CDR2 is ANQGSEA. This CDR3 is built from 15 residues. Trimming at V came to 3 bases and at J to 5 bases, leaving 7 bases not matched to a gene. In DNA, the CDR3 is TGCAGCGTTGAGGGAGGACTAGCGGGAGATGACGAGCAGTACTTC. It encodes CSVEGGLAGDDEQYF.